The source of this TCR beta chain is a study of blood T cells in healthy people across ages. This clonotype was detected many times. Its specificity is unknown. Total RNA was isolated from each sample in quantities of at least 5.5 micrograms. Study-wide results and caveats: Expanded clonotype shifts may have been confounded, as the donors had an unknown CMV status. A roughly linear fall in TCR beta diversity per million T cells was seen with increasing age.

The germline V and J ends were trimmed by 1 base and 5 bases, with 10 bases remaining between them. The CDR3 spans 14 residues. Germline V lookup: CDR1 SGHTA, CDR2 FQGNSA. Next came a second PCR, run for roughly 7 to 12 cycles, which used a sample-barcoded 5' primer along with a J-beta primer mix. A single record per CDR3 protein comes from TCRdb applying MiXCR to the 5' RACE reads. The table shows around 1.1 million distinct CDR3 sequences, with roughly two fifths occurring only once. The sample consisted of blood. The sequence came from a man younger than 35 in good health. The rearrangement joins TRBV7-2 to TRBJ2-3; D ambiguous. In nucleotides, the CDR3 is TGTGCCAGCAGCTTAGGCCAACGCGGAGATACGCAGTATTTT. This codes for CASSLGQRGDTQYF.